These T cell receptor beta chains were read from a single sample in a study of blood T cell repertoires in COVID-19. Using immunoSEQ multiplex PCR, the repertoire was profiled, and TCRdb retains in-frame clones only, with some absent. The sample contains some 250,000 clones, around 83% of which appear only once. The sample comprised peripheral blood. The receptors were gathered from a man at least 80 years old with acute or convalescent COVID-19. Both conserved end residues are part of each CDR3. Each record gives: clone size, J gene, V gene, D gene, CDR3 DNA, CDR3 protein. The D gene is left open where the match is weak. A clone size is listed for some rows: how often the clone was seen (once, few, many), or a class if it is expanded.

>.|TRBJ2-2|TRBV24-1|TRBD1
TGTGCCACCAGTGATCCGGGACAGGCGAACACCGGGGAGCTGTTTTTT
CATSDPGQANTGELFF
>.|TRBJ2-3|TRBV5-4|TRBD1
TGTGCCAGCAGCAGCGAGGGCAGGGGGCTCCGTGGGGCGCAGTATTTT
CASSSEGRGLRGAQYF
>.|TRBJ1-1|TRBV3-1/TRBV3-2|TRBD1
TGTGCCAGCAGCCAAGAAGTGTGGACAGGACTGAACACTGAAGCTTTCTTT
CASSQEVWTGLNTEAFF
>.|TRBJ1-6|TRBV18|.
TGTGCCAGCTCACCCCGGGGACTCAATTATAATTCACCCCTCCACTTT
CASSPRGLNYNSPLHF
>.|TRBJ2-1|TRBV6-5|.
TGTGCCAGCAGTACTCAGGGAGGCAATGAGCAGTTCTTC
CASSTQGGNEQFF
>.|TRBJ2-3|TRBV6-5|TRBD1
TGTGCCAGCAGCTCGGACAGGGGGCTGGGTACGCAGTATTTT
CASSSDRGLGTQYF
>few|TRBJ1-6|TRBV7-9|.
TGTGCCAGCAGCTTTCAGGGGTCCCTAAATTCACCCCTCCACTTT
CASSFQGSLNSPLHF
>.|TRBJ2-7|TRBV6-5|TRBD2
TGTGCCAGCCACTCAACTAGCGGTCTCCCGTACTTC
CASHSTSGLPYF
>.|TRBJ2-1|TRBV11-2|TRBD2
TGTGCCAGCAGCGCAAACAGCGGGACCTACAATGAGCAGTTCTTC
CASSANSGTYNEQFF
>.|TRBJ1-5|TRBV19|.
TGTGCCAGTAGCACAGGGTTTAGCAATCAGCCCCAGCATTTT
CASSTGFSNQPQHF
>.|TRBJ2-5|TRBV24-1|.
TGTGCCACCAGTGATTTTGAGGAGACCCAGTACTTC
CATSDFEETQYF